The T cell receptor beta chain under discussion was sequenced for a study of blood T cell repertoires in COVID-19. Study processing details: By means of reference gene primer amplification, nucleated cell counts were estimated. The assay was immunoSEQ multiplex PCR, and TCRdb's table has in-frame clones only and misses some. V and J calls plus clone size are reproduced from that table; the DNA served to infer D and trimming. Here the sample spans 270,000 or so clones, approximately 83% being singletons. The source material was peripheral blood. The origin of this receptor is a woman in her forties or fifties who had recovered from COVID-19.

CDR3 in DNA: TGTGCCAGCAGCTTTTCCACTCTAGCGACCGGGGAGCTGTTTTTT. This sequence encodes CASSFSTLATGELFF. The gene calls are TRBV7-2 and TRBJ2-2, with a tentative D call TRBD2 (6 bases). CDR1 and CDR2 (germline): SGHTA, FQGNSA. This CDR3 has 15 amino acids. V was trimmed by 3 bases and J by 5 bases, leaving 13 bases between them. Combining the CDR3 with reference TRBV7-2 and TRBJ2-2 gives the whole variable domain GAGVSQSPSNKVTEKGKDVELRCDPISGHTALYWYRQSLGQGLEFLIYFQGNSAPDKSGLPSDRFSAERTGGSVSTLTIQRTQQEDSAVYLCASSFSTLATGELFFGEGSRLTVL.